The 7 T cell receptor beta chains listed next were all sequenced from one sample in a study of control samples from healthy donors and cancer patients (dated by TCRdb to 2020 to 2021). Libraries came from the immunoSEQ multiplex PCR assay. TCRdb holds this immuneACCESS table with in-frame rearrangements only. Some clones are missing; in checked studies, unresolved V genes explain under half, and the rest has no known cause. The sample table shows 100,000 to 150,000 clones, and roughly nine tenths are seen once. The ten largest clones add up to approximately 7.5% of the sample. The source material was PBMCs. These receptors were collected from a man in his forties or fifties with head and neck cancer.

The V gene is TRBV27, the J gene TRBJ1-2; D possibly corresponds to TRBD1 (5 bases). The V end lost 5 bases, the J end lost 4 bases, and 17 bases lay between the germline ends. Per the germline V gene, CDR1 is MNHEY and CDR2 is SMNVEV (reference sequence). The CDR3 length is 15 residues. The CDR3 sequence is CASSPSWGSGYGYTF. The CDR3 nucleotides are TGTGCCAGCAGTCCCTCCTGGGGCTCCGGCTATGGCTACACCTTC.

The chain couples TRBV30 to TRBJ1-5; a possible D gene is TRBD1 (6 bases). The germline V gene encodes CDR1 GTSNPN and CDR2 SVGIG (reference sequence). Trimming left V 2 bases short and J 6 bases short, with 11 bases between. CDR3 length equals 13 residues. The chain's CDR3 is CAWSRGGGQPQHF. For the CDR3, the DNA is TGTGCCTGGAGTCGGGGGGGCGGTCAGCCCCAGCATTTT.

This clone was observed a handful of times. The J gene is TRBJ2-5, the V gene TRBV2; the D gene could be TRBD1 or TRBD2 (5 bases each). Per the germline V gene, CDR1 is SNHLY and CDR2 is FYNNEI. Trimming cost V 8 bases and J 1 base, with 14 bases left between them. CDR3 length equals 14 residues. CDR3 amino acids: CASLSRGAQETQYF. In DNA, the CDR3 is TGTGCCAGCTTATCGAGAGGGGCCCAAGAGACCCAGTACTTC.

The CDR3 sequence is CASSLMAGELFF. DNA for the CDR3: TGTGCCAGCAGCTTAATGGCCGGGGAGCTGTTTTTT. The rearrangement joins TRBV7-3 to TRBJ2-2; D is ambiguous. CDR1 is SGHTA and CDR2 is FQGTGA in the germline V gene. V lost 1 base and J lost 6, with 3 bases in between. This CDR3 comprises 12 residues. Based on the CDR3 plus reference TRBV7-3 and TRBJ2-2, the full variable domain is GAGVSQTPSNKVTEKGKYVELRCDPISGHTALYWYRQSLGQGPEFLIYFQGTGAADDSGLPNDRFFAVRPEGSVSTLKIQRTERGDSAVYLCASSLMAGELFFGEGSRLTVL.

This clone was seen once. The CDR3 nucleotides read TGCGCCAGCAGCCTTCCGAGGAGGCTAAGCGGGAGAAGCCCTCGGTCTGGGGAGCAGTACTTC. This sequence encodes CASSLPRRLSGRSPRSGEQYF. V usage is TRBV5-1 and J usage is TRBJ2-7; 8 bases are shared with TRBD2. CDR1 and CDR2 (germline): SGHRS, YFSETQ. The CDR3 extends over 21 amino acids. The V segment lost 4 bases and the J segment 7 bases; nucleotides outside the gene matches: 31.

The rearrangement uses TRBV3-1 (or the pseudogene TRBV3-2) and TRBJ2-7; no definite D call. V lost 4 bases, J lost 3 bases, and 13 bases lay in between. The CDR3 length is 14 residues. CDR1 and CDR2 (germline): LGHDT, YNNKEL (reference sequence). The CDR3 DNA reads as TGTGCCAGCAGCCGCGGACGGGTATACTACGAGCAGTACTTC. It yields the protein CASSRGRVYYEQYF.

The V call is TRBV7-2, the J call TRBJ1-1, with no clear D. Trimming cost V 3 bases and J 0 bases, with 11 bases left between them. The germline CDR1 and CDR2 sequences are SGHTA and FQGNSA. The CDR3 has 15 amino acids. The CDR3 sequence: CASSLGPALNTEAFF. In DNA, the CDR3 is TGTGCCAGCAGCTTGGGTCCCGCCCTGAACACTGAAGCTTTCTTT. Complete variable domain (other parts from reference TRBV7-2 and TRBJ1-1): GAGVSQSPSNKVTEKGKDVELRCDPISGHTALYWYRQSLGQGLEFLIYFQGNSAPDKSGLPSDRFSAERTGGSVSTLTIQRTQQEDSAVYLCASSLGPALNTEAFFGQGTRLTVV.